A single T cell receptor (beta chain) is shown here with its context. What it binds is not known. This CDR3 spans 12 amino acids. Trimming shortened V by 5 bases and J by 6 bases, and 8 bases separated the two germline ends. CDR1 SEHNR and CDR2 FQNEAQ come from the germline V gene (reference sequence). These data are taken from a study of monozygotic twins with cystic fibrosis. General study results and limits: In 13 of 16 pairs, V gene usage was closest to the co-twin's. Age, concordance and disease severity did not associate with shared CDR3 numbers. Unrelated CF individuals shared fewer identical clonotypes than monozygotic CF twins. Clonality was generally low (median around 0.009), higher in the most severe patients.

Clones were sequenced by immunoSEQ multiplex PCR, and TCRdb holds only the in-frame ones, with some missing. The sample yields around 33,000 clones, under 90% seen once. V is TRBV7-9 and J is TRBJ2-1; D uncertain. The sequenced sample was blood. This TCR came from a girl aged 2 to 9 with cystic fibrosis. The CDR3 region is CASSRGSNEQFF. The CDR3 nucleotides read TGTGCCAGCAGCCGTGGGTCCAATGAGCAGTTCTTC.